The rows below give T cell receptor beta chains drawn from one sample of a study of T cell repertoires and HLA-DP antigens. No antigen has been identified for these receptors. Clones were read by immunoSEQ multiplex PCR, and TCRdb kept only the in-frame ones, dropping some. The sample has 75,000 to 90,000 clones, roughly 86% seen once. The material sequenced was CD4+ T cells from PBMCs. All receptors derive from a man between 45 and 60 years old in good health and CMV-seronegative. Both conserved end residues are part of each CDR3. A D gene is named only where the DNA matches it firmly. Only some rows state a clone size, as once, few, many or a class for expanded clones.

v_call: TRBV6-1
j_call: TRBJ2-7
clone_size: NA
d_call: NA
cdr3_aa: CASSERFYEQYF
cdr3_nt: TGTGCCAGCAGTGAGAGGTTTTACGAGCAGTACTTC

v_call: TRBV5-1
j_call: TRBJ1-1
clone_size: NA
d_call: NA
cdr3_aa: CASSLDNRDTEAFF
cdr3_nt: TGCGCCAGCAGCTTGGACAATCGTGACACTGAAGCTTTCTTT

v_call: TRBV7-8
j_call: TRBJ1-2
clone_size: NA
d_call: NA
cdr3_aa: CASSAYYTF
cdr3_nt: TGTGCCAGCAGCGCGTACTACACCTTC

v_call: TRBV6-1
j_call: TRBJ1-1
clone_size: NA
d_call: NA
cdr3_aa: CASSRGSPNTEAFF
cdr3_nt: TGTGCCAGCAGCCGGGGCAGCCCGAACACTGAAGCTTTCTTT

v_call: TRBV21-1
j_call: TRBJ2-1
clone_size: NA
d_call: NA
cdr3_aa: CASSKIGREIYNEQFF
cdr3_nt: TGTGCCAGCAGCAAAATTGGCAGGGAGATATACAATGAGCAGTTCTTC

v_call: TRBV18
j_call: TRBJ1-5
clone_size: NA
d_call: NA
cdr3_aa: CASSQGSGVVNQPQHF
cdr3_nt: TGTGCCAGCTCACAAGGTTCAGGGGTCGTCAATCAGCCCCAGCATTTT

v_call: TRBV4-3
j_call: TRBJ1-4
clone_size: NA
d_call: TRBD1
cdr3_aa: CASSQTRDRGEKLFF
cdr3_nt: TGCGCCAGCAGCCAGACTCGGGACAGGGGCGAAAAACTGTTTTTT

v_call: TRBV11-3
j_call: TRBJ2-1
clone_size: NA
d_call: NA
cdr3_aa: CASSSLGAGGNNEQFF
cdr3_nt: TGTGCCAGCAGCTCTCTCGGGGCGGGTGGAAACAATGAGCAGTTCTTC

v_call: TRBV28
j_call: TRBJ2-7
clone_size: NA
d_call: TRBD1
cdr3_aa: CASRQTGGPSYEQYF
cdr3_nt: TGTGCCAGCAGGCAAACAGGGGGGCCTTCCTACGAGCAGTACTTC

v_call: TRBV2
j_call: TRBJ1-5
clone_size: once
d_call: NA
cdr3_aa: CASSESNQPQHF
cdr3_nt: TGTGCCAGCAGTGAATCAAATCAGCCCCAGCATTTT

v_call: TRBV7-2
j_call: TRBJ2-3
clone_size: NA
d_call: TRBD2
cdr3_aa: CASSPGLAADTQYF
cdr3_nt: TGTGCCAGCAGCCCGGGACTAGCAGCAGATACGCAGTATTTT

v_call: TRBV4-1
j_call: TRBJ2-7
clone_size: NA
d_call: NA
cdr3_aa: CASSHTGTYEQYF
cdr3_nt: TGCGCCAGCAGCCACACAGGGACCTACGAGCAGTACTTC

v_call: TRBV30
j_call: TRBJ1-2
clone_size: NA
d_call: NA
cdr3_aa: CAWSVRDNYGYTF
cdr3_nt: TGTGCCTGGAGTGTACGAGATAACTATGGCTACACCTTC

v_call: TRBV19
j_call: TRBJ1-5
clone_size: NA
d_call: TRBD1
cdr3_aa: CASSNSGGWSNQPQHF
cdr3_nt: TGTGCCAGTAGCAACTCAGGGGGCTGGAGCAATCAGCCCCAGCATTTT

v_call: TRBV7-7
j_call: TRBJ2-1
clone_size: NA
d_call: TRBD1
cdr3_aa: CASSLGTANNEQFF
cdr3_nt: TGTGCTAGCAGTCTCGGGACAGCAAACAATGAGCAGTTCTTC

v_call: TRBV6-5
j_call: TRBJ1-5
clone_size: NA
d_call: TRBD1
cdr3_aa: CASRVGTGRGLQHF
cdr3_nt: TGTGCCAGCAGGGTCGGGACAGGGAGAGGGCTCCAGCATTTT

v_call: TRBV12-5
j_call: TRBJ2-5
clone_size: NA
d_call: NA
cdr3_aa: CASSPGILQETQYF
cdr3_nt: TGTGCTAGCTCCCCCGGGATTCTCCAAGAGACCCAGTACTTC

v_call: TRBV28
j_call: TRBJ1-5
clone_size: once
d_call: NA
cdr3_aa: CASSPHHRANQPQHF
cdr3_nt: TGTGCCAGCAGCCCCCACCACAGGGCCAATCAGCCCCAGCATTTT

v_call: TRBV7-2
j_call: TRBJ2-7
clone_size: once
d_call: TRBD1
cdr3_aa: CASSLGTGKTYEQYF
cdr3_nt: TGTGCCAGCAGCTTAGGGACAGGGAAGACCTACGAGCAGTACTTC

v_call: TRBV14
j_call: TRBJ2-2
clone_size: NA
d_call: NA
cdr3_aa: CASSQELITGELFF
cdr3_nt: TGTGCCAGCAGCCAAGAGTTGATCACCGGGGAGCTGTTTTTT

v_call: TRBV7-2
j_call: TRBJ2-1
clone_size: once
d_call: NA
cdr3_aa: CASSLGWQVAYNEQFF
cdr3_nt: TGTGCCAGCAGCTTAGGGTGGCAGGTGGCTTACAATGAGCAGTTCTTC

v_call: TRBV6-1
j_call: TRBJ2-7
clone_size: once
d_call: NA
cdr3_aa: CASRKGAGYEQYF
cdr3_nt: TGTGCCAGCAGGAAGGGGGCGGGGTACGAGCAGTACTTC

v_call: TRBV19
j_call: TRBJ1-3
clone_size: NA
d_call: NA
cdr3_aa: CASSITGYGNTIYF
cdr3_nt: TGTGCCAGTAGTATAACCGGGTACGGAAACACCATATATTTT

v_call: TRBV7-2
j_call: TRBJ1-3
clone_size: NA
d_call: NA
cdr3_aa: CASSQNLRQGNTIYF
cdr3_nt: TGTGCCAGCAGCCAGAACCTCAGGCAGGGCAATACCATATATTTT

v_call: TRBV6-6
j_call: TRBJ2-1
clone_size: NA
d_call: NA
cdr3_aa: CASSYDYNEQFF
cdr3_nt: TGTGCCAGCAGTTACGACTACAATGAGCAGTTCTTC

v_call: TRBV2
j_call: TRBJ2-5
clone_size: NA
d_call: NA
cdr3_aa: CASSDLTNMYQETQYF
cdr3_nt: TGTGCCAGCAGTGATTTGACGAATATGTATCAAGAGACCCAGTACTTC

v_call: TRBV5-1
j_call: TRBJ1-2
clone_size: NA
d_call: TRBD1
cdr3_aa: CASSLGQGLGGYTF
cdr3_nt: TGCGCCAGCAGCTTGGGACAGGGACTGGGAGGCTACACCTTC

v_call: TRBV10-3
j_call: TRBJ2-7
clone_size: NA
d_call: TRBD2
cdr3_aa: CAISEGLAVYF
cdr3_nt: TGTGCCATCAGTGAGGGGCTAGCGGTATACTTC

v_call: TRBV19
j_call: TRBJ2-2
clone_size: NA
d_call: NA
cdr3_aa: CASRYLNGELFF
cdr3_nt: TGTGCCAGTAGATATCTAAACGGGGAGCTGTTTTTT

v_call: TRBV6-5
j_call: TRBJ2-3
clone_size: NA
d_call: NA
cdr3_aa: CASTDDRTGTDTQYF
cdr3_nt: TGTGCCAGCACCGATGACAGAACAGGCACAGATACGCAGTATTTT

v_call: TRBV28
j_call: TRBJ1-5
clone_size: NA
d_call: NA
cdr3_aa: CASTIGPQHF
cdr3_nt: TGTGCCAGCACCATAGGGCCCCAGCATTTT

v_call: TRBV30
j_call: TRBJ1-1
clone_size: few
d_call: NA
cdr3_aa: CAWSSREDTEAFF
cdr3_nt: TGTGCCTGGAGTAGCAGGGAGGACACTGAAGCTTTCTTT

v_call: TRBV6-6
j_call: TRBJ1-2
clone_size: NA
d_call: TRBD1
cdr3_aa: CASSYTDRELYGYTF
cdr3_nt: TGTGCCAGCAGTTACACGGACAGGGAGCTATATGGCTACACCTTC

v_call: TRBV15
j_call: TRBJ2-4
clone_size: few
d_call: NA
cdr3_aa: CATSKQSGIKNIQYF
cdr3_nt: TGTGCCACCAGCAAGCAGTCCGGGATTAAAAACATTCAGTACTTC

v_call: TRBV10-2
j_call: TRBJ2-3
clone_size: once
d_call: NA
cdr3_aa: CASSETSSAQYF
cdr3_nt: TGCGCCAGCAGTGAGACTAGTTCGGCGCAGTATTTT

v_call: TRBV18
j_call: TRBJ2-2
clone_size: NA
d_call: NA
cdr3_aa: CASSSTGELFF
cdr3_nt: TGTGCCAGCTCATCCACCGGGGAGCTGTTTTTT

v_call: TRBV4-3
j_call: TRBJ1-2
clone_size: NA
d_call: NA
cdr3_aa: CASSQDMGRGYTF
cdr3_nt: TGCGCCAGCAGCCAAGATATGGGCAGAGGCTACACCTTC

v_call: TRBV19
j_call: TRBJ1-2
clone_size: NA
d_call: TRBD1
cdr3_aa: CASRTDRAGYTF
cdr3_nt: TGTGCCAGTAGGACGGACAGGGCCGGCTACACCTTC

v_call: TRBV7-2
j_call: TRBJ2-7
clone_size: once
d_call: NA
cdr3_aa: CASSLVPVSSYEQYF
cdr3_nt: TGTGCCAGCAGCTTAGTTCCGGTGAGCTCCTACGAGCAGTACTTC

v_call: TRBV12-5
j_call: TRBJ1-1
clone_size: few
d_call: TRBD1
cdr3_aa: CASGLTGGASEAFF
cdr3_nt: TGTGCTAGTGGTTTGACAGGGGGCGCCTCTGAAGCTTTCTTT

v_call: TRBV9
j_call: TRBJ2-1
clone_size: NA
d_call: NA
cdr3_aa: CASSPRLASTGGEQFF
cdr3_nt: TGTGCCAGCAGCCCCCGGTTAGCCTCAACCGGAGGTGAGCAGTTCTTC

v_call: TRBV18
j_call: TRBJ2-2
clone_size: NA
d_call: NA
cdr3_aa: CASSDRNTGELFF
cdr3_nt: TGTGCCAGCTCAGATAGGAACACCGGGGAGCTGTTTTTT

v_call: TRBV2
j_call: TRBJ2-1
clone_size: NA
d_call: TRBD2
cdr3_aa: CASTTSGHNEQFF
cdr3_nt: TGTGCCAGCACCACTAGCGGACACAATGAGCAGTTCTTC

v_call: TRBV5-1
j_call: TRBJ2-7
clone_size: NA
d_call: NA
cdr3_aa: CASRPAVSYEQYF
cdr3_nt: TGCGCCAGCCGTCCAGCGGTCTCCTACGAGCAGTACTTC

v_call: TRBV21-1
j_call: TRBJ1-3
clone_size: NA
d_call: NA
cdr3_aa: CASSKTATQGNYGNTIYF
cdr3_nt: TGTGCCAGCAGCAAGACCGCAACACAGGGAAATTATGGAAACACCATATATTTT

v_call: TRBV21-1
j_call: TRBJ1-5
clone_size: NA
d_call: NA
cdr3_aa: CASSKDIVSYSNQPQHF
cdr3_nt: TGTGCCAGCAGCAAAGATATAGTCTCCTATAGCAATCAGCCCCAGCATTTT

v_call: TRBV5-4
j_call: TRBJ1-2
clone_size: once
d_call: NA
cdr3_aa: CASSLEKYYGYTF
cdr3_nt: TGTGCCAGCAGCTTAGAAAAGTACTACGGCTACACCTTC

v_call: TRBV15
j_call: TRBJ2-3
clone_size: NA
d_call: NA
cdr3_aa: CATSRDTSADTQYF
cdr3_nt: TGTGCCACCAGCAGAGATACTTCGGCAGATACGCAGTATTTT

v_call: TRBV9
j_call: TRBJ2-3
clone_size: NA
d_call: NA
cdr3_aa: CASSVSPTSTDTQYF
cdr3_nt: TGTGCCAGCAGCGTTTCCCCGACTAGCACAGATACGCAGTATTTT

v_call: TRBV6-5
j_call: TRBJ1-2
clone_size: NA
d_call: NA
cdr3_aa: CASSYPLGEGYTF
cdr3_nt: TGTGCCAGCAGTTACCCTCTGGGCGAGGGCTACACCTTC

v_call: TRBV7-8
j_call: TRBJ2-6
clone_size: NA
d_call: TRBD1
cdr3_aa: CASSVQGAGGANVLTF
cdr3_nt: TGTGCCAGCAGCGTGCAGGGGGCGGGAGGGGCCAACGTCCTGACTTTC

v_call: TRBV9
j_call: TRBJ2-1
clone_size: NA
d_call: NA
cdr3_aa: CASSVGWDINSYNEQFF
cdr3_nt: TGTGCCAGCAGCGTAGGTTGGGACATTAATTCCTACAATGAGCAGTTCTTC

v_call: TRBV5-4
j_call: TRBJ2-1
clone_size: NA
d_call: NA
cdr3_aa: CASSSPVSGKNEQFF
cdr3_nt: TGTGCCAGCAGCTCTCCTGTTTCGGGGAAGAATGAGCAGTTCTTC

v_call: TRBV4-3
j_call: TRBJ2-3
clone_size: NA
d_call: TRBD1
cdr3_aa: CASSQDPRTGSPDTQYF
cdr3_nt: TGCGCCAGCAGCCAAGACCCTCGGACAGGGAGCCCAGATACGCAGTATTTT